One sample yielded the 22 T cell receptor beta chains listed below, sequenced in a study of T-cell reconstitution after alpha-beta-depleted transplantation in children (dated by TCRdb to about 2016). The meaning of the sample's treatment or condition label: allogeneic hematopoietic cell transplantation with graft depleted of TCRalphabeta T cells and CD19 B cells. Libraries were built with PCR. The instrument given in TCRdb is Illumina HiSeq 2500. Molecular barcoding was employed in the preparation of TCR libraries, with unique molecular identifiers being used to normalize TCRbeta repertoire quantification. The raw public data were reprocessed by TCRdb itself: fastp quality trimming at Q25, MiXCR clonotype calling, in-frame beta chains only. Merged by CDR3 protein, the rows form single entries marked with the most common genes and DNA. The sample table contains about 300,000 distinct CDR3 sequences; only one count was recorded for roughly a tenth of them. The top ten constitute roughly 7% of the sample.

The sequenced sample was PBMCs, obtained before TCRalphabeta/CD19-depleted stem cell transplant. These receptors came from a boy in the first two years of life with acute myeloid leukemia, due to receive a stem cell transplant.

This clonotype was seen more than once but under ten times. The V and J genes are TRBV20-1 and TRBJ2-1; 8 nucleotides match TRBD2. CDR1 is DFQATT and CDR2 is SNEGSKA in the germline V gene (reference sequence). Losses at the gene ends were 3 bases for V and 5 bases for J; bases not matched to a gene: 9. The CDR3 loop spans 15 amino acids. CDR3 sequence: CSARLPGLVHNEQFF. DNA for the CDR3: TGCAGTGCTAGGCTTCCGGGACTAGTTCACAATGAGCAGTTCTTC.

This clonotype showed up just a few times. This sequence joins TRBV20-1 and TRBJ2-5; 7 bases are shared with TRBD2. V shed 1 base and J 5 bases; nucleotides not matched to a gene: 7. The CDR3 runs to 14 residues. Germline CDR1 reads DFQATT; CDR2 reads SNEGSKA (reference sequence). CDR3 loop: CSARAGTSVETQYF. CDR3 DNA: TGCAGTGCTAGAGCGGGTACTAGCGTGGAGACCCAGTACTTC.

This clonotype came up many times. This chain uses TRBV7-6 with TRBJ2-7; a weak D match, TRBD2 (5 bases). The CDR3 extends over 13 amino acids. The V and J ends lost 1 base and 4 bases respectively, with 8 bases between them. Germline-derived CDR1 and CDR2 are SGHVS and FNYEAQ. The CDR3: CASSLGEGYEQYF. The CDR3 region has the DNA TGTGCCAGCAGCTTAGGAGAGGGTTACGAGCAGTACTTC.

The gene calls are TRBV18 and TRBJ1-1; no clear D gene. Deletions cut 3 bases from V and 1 base from J, with 9 bases between. The germline CDR1 and CDR2 sequences are KGHSH and LQKENI. The CDR3 covers 14 residues. The CDR3 DNA reads as TGTGCCAGCTCACCCTCATCGGGGAACACTGAAGCTTTCTTT. Protein sequence: CASSPSSGNTEAFF.

This clonotype appeared many times. The chain links TRBV27 to TRBJ2-3; D is uncertain. The V and J ends lost 4 bases and 4 bases respectively, with 6 bases between them. From germline, CDR1 is MNHEY and CDR2 SMNVEV (reference sequence). This CDR3 spans 12 amino acids. The CDR3 DNA sequence: TGTGCCAGCAGTTCTATATCAGATACGCAGTATTTT. Translated: CASSSISDTQYF.

J is TRBJ2-2 and V is TRBV7-9; D is perhaps TRBD2 (6 bases). Germline V gene data show CDR1 as SEHNR and CDR2 as FQNEAQ (reference sequence). V gave up 3 bases and J gave up 2 bases, with 10 bases separating them. The CDR3 is 15 amino acids. The CDR3 spells CASSLGTFNTGELFF. CDR3 nucleotides: TGTGCCAGCAGCTTGGGGACTTTCAACACCGGGGAGCTGTTTTTT.

This clonotype was seen repeatedly, ten times or more. The chain is built from TRBV21-1 and TRBJ1-2. TRBV21-1 is a pseudogene segment. The CDR3 is 10 residues long. CDR3 residues: CASSKKGYTF. DNA of the CDR3: TGTGCCAGCAGCAAGAAGGGCTACACCTTC.

For this clonotype: A much larger clone lies one base from this, so it may be a read error. The CDR3 region is CASSLGTGGGVTEAFF. The CDR3 DNA sequence: TGTGCCAGCAGCCTCGGGACAGGGGGTGGTGTCACTGAAGCTTTCTTT. The chain joins TRBV5-6 to TRBJ1-1; 11 bases line up with TRBD1. CDR3 length equals 16 residues. Germline trimming cut 4 bases from V and 4 bases from J; bases unmatched to any gene: 9. Germline loops: CDR1 SGHDT, CDR2 YYEEEE.

V gene TRBV19 combines with J gene TRBJ2-7; 8 bases match TRBD1. V shed 3 bases and J 1 base; nucleotides not matched to a gene: 2. Looked up from germline, CDR1 is LNHDA and CDR2 is SQIVND (reference sequence). The CDR3 is made up of 14 amino acids. In DNA, the CDR3 is TGTGCCAGTAGTATGGGGACAGGTTCCTACGAGCAGTACTTC. This translates into CASSMGTGSYEQYF.

This clonotype has a count of ten or more. The chain carries TRBV5-4 and TRBJ1-3; D might be TRBD1 (5 bases). Trimming pared 0 bases from V and 6 bases from J, leaving 7 bases between. This CDR3 is built from 13 residues. CDR1 is SGHNT and CDR2 is YYREEE in the germline V gene (reference sequence). The CDR3 sequence: CASSLEGLNTIYF. DNA of the CDR3: TGTGCCAGCAGCTTGGAGGGGCTAAACACCATATATTTT.

This clonotype came up many times. This chain links TRBV5-6 with TRBJ1-1; D might be TRBD1 (5 bases). Between the trimmed V and J ends, which lost 1 base and 4 bases, there was a span of 11 bases. Germline CDR1 SGHDT, CDR2 YYEEEE. The CDR3 loop spans 14 amino acids. The CDR3 nucleotides are TGTGCCAGCAGCTTGCCGGGGGAAAGCACTGAAGCTTTCTTT. Translating it yields CASSLPGESTEAFF.

This clonotype was recorded many times. The chain recombines TRBV20-1 with TRBJ2-5; no firm D call. The CDR3 extends over 11 amino acids. Trimming cost V 1 base and J 13 bases, with 13 bases left between them. CDR1 and CDR2 from the germline V gene are DFQATT and SNEGSKA (reference sequence). CDR3 residues: CSARGTQQGYF. Written as DNA, the CDR3 is TGCAGTGCTAGAGGTACCCAGCAAGGGTACTTC.

The sample holds many counts of this clonotype. This chain connects TRBV10-3 to TRBJ2-1, with 9 nucleotides matching TRBD1. The junction had 6 bases not matched to a gene; V was cut back by 6 bases and J by 6 bases. The CDR3 extends over 14 amino acids. CDR1 and CDR2 from the germline V gene are ENHRY and SYGVKD. This chain's CDR3 is CAISPGQGSNEQFF. The CDR3 region has the DNA TGTGCCATCAGCCCGGGACAGGGAAGCAATGAGCAGTTCTTC.

The sample holds many counts of this clonotype. This sequence joins TRBV12-3 or TRBV12-4 and TRBJ2-5; 7 nucleotides line up with TRBD2. V lost 2 bases and J lost 2; bases outside the gene matches: 8. This CDR3 contains 16 residues. The CDR3 region has the DNA TGTGCCAGCAGTTTATCGGGGACTATCGGACAAGAGACCCAGTACTTC. Amino acids: CASSLSGTIGQETQYF.

V usage is TRBV20-1 and J usage is TRBJ2-1, with no clear D. The ends were cut back, 5 bases at V and 7 bases at J, with 12 bases in the middle. The CDR3 consists of 12 residues. CDR1 is DFQATT, CDR2 SNEGSKA, per germline (reference sequence). The CDR3 is CSAPGHWNEQFF. The CDR3 nucleotides are TGCAGTGCTCCCGGCCATTGGAATGAGCAGTTCTTC.

At least ten counts were recorded for this clonotype. The chain has TRBV5-1 and TRBJ2-3; 8 nucleotides agree with TRBD2. V lost 6 bases to trimming and J lost 1 base; unmatched junction nucleotides: 7. CDR3 length equals 15 residues. Germline V gene sequence: CDR1 SGHRS, CDR2 YFSETQ. CDR3 residues: CASTREGLGTDTQYF. In nucleotides, the CDR3 is TGCGCCAGCACCCGAGAGGGACTAGGCACAGATACGCAGTATTTT.

This clonotype was counted many times. The V gene is TRBV11-2, the J gene TRBJ1-1, with unresolved D. Looked up from germline, CDR1 is SGHAT and CDR2 is FQNNGV. V gave up 5 bases and J gave up 0 bases, with 10 bases separating them. There are 14 residues in the CDR3. DNA of the CDR3: TGTGCCAGCAGCCCCGACCCAATGAACACTGAAGCTTTCTTT. This encodes CASSPDPMNTEAFF.

This clonotype was recorded at least ten times. The chain is built from TRBV20-1 and TRBJ1-5, with TRBD1 matching 8 bases. The CDR3 runs to 14 residues. Germline CDR1 reads DFQATT; CDR2 reads SNEGSKA (reference sequence). The V and J ends lost 3 bases and 2 bases, in that order; junction bases with no gene match: 3. The CDR3 sequence is CSASPTGGNQPQHF. CDR3 nucleotide sequence: TGCAGTGCTAGCCCGACAGGGGGCAATCAGCCCCAGCATTTT.

This clonotype was observed many times. The chain has TRBV7-2 and TRBJ2-7, with unresolved D. V shed 4 bases and J shed 4 bases, with 14 bases lying between them. This CDR3 spans 14 amino acids. CDR1 and CDR2 (germline): SGHTA, FQGNSA. The CDR3 region has the DNA TGTGCCAGCAGCTCCTTTCTCGTCTTTTACGAGCAGTACTTC. It encodes CASSSFLVFYEQYF.

This clonotype appeared many times. The chain's CDR3 is CSARSRVTQYF. In DNA form, the CDR3 reads TGCAGTGCCCGGTCTCGCGTTACGCAGTATTTT. The rearrangement joins TRBV20-1 to TRBJ2-3; D remains ambiguous. V was shortened by 6 bases and J by 8 bases, with 12 bases between the two germline ends. The CDR3 has 11 amino acids. CDR1 and CDR2 (germline): DFQATT, SNEGSKA (reference sequence).

The V and J genes are TRBV25-1 and TRBJ2-1; the D gene is possibly TRBD2 (6 bases). CDR3 length equals 15 residues. Germline loops: CDR1 MGHDK, CDR2 SYGVNS. V dropped 3 bases and J dropped 1 base, with 10 bases sitting between them. DNA for the CDR3: TGTGCCAGCAGTGAGGGGGGAGAGTCCTACAATGAGCAGTTCTTC. Translating gives CASSEGGESYNEQFF.

This clonotype was seen a handful of times. The J gene is TRBJ2-3, the V gene TRBV7-8; TRBD2 agrees at 7 bases. The trim removed 4 bases at V and 5 bases at J, leaving 6 bases unmatched. CDR1 and CDR2 from the germline V gene are SGHVS and FQNEAQ. The CDR3 is 14 amino acids. The CDR3 is CASSWGGPVDTQYF. CDR3 nucleotides: TGTGCCAGCAGCTGGGGAGGGCCGGTAGATACGCAGTATTTT. Together with reference TRBV7-8 and TRBJ2-3, the CDR3 gives the full variable domain: GAGVSQSPRYKVAKRGQDVALRCDPISGHVSLFWYQQALGQGPEFLTYFQNEAQLDKSGLPSDRFFAERPEGSVSTLKIQRTQQEDSAVYLCASSWGGPVDTQYFGPGTRLTVL.